The source of this T cell receptor (beta chain) is a study of shared clonotypes between healthy human individuals. On the study more broadly: Donor ages ranged 18 to 49 years: two women, a few men. The study used three CD4 naive, three CD4 memory, two CD8 naive and one CD8 memory plate per donor. Study findings and constraints: Naive subsets generally had larger estimated richness than memory subsets.

Data came from immunoSEQ multiplex PCR; TCRdb stores just in-frame clones and leaves some out. The data show roughly 1,500,000 clones, with 97% to 99% seen just once and around 0.33% held by the top ten. CD4+ cells underwent separation, giving CD45RA+ naive and CD45RA-negative memory subsets. CDR1 and CDR2 from the germline V gene are SGHTA and FQGNSA. The length of the CDR3 is 16 residues. V gave up 1 base and J gave up 4 bases; unmatched junction bases: 7. Worth noting for this clone: Antigen specificity is unknown.

The V gene is TRBV7-2, the J gene TRBJ2-5; TRBD1 aligns across 9 bases. Sequencing input: naive CD4+ T cells sorted from blood. Subset indicated: CD45RA+ positively selected. The source is a young man in good health. The CDR3 here is CASSLVENRGRETQYF. The DNA of the CDR3 is TGTGCCAGCAGCTTAGTCGAAAACAGGGGGCGAGAGACCCAGTACTTC.